One and the same sample provided the 8 T cell receptor beta chains below, sequenced in a study of spatial heterogeneity in lung cancer. TCRdb reanalysed the 5' RACE reads using MiXCR and keeps one entry per CDR3 protein. Of roughly 11,000 distinct CDR3 sequences in the sample, 3% to 4.5% are singletons; the top ten hold over 6.5%. Time point reported: sample taken at primary tumor resection. Unsorted whole RNA samples from tumor, nontumor lung or frozen PBMC were sequenced. The sequences come from normal lung tissue next to the tumor, collected at surgery. Receptors were obtained from a male donor with early-stage non-small cell lung cancer.

This clonotype qualifies as medium-sized. This beta chain is an off-target read within a library intended for alpha chains, so its frequency means little. The chain links TRBV12-5 to TRBJ2-5; D remains ambiguous. The CDR3 runs 13 residues. Germline lookup yields CDR1 LGHNT and CDR2 FRNRAP. Trimming left V 5 bases short and J 4 bases short, with 11 bases between. The CDR3 loop is CASGLPLGETQYF. The CDR3 coding sequence is TGTGCTAGTGGTCTACCCTTGGGAGAGACCCAGTACTTC.

This clonotype appeared many times. This beta chain was picked up by a library intended for alpha chains and is off target, so its count carries little meaning. The CDR3 loop reads CSVGRTGAFNEQFF. The CDR3 coding sequence is TGCAGTGTTGGAAGGACAGGGGCCTTTAATGAGCAGTTCTTC. The chain combines TRBV20-1 with TRBJ2-1; 9 bases are shared with TRBD1. The germline V gene encodes CDR1 DFQATT and CDR2 SNEGSKA (reference sequence). With V trimmed by 7 bases and J by 7 bases, 11 bases remained unmatched. The CDR3 consists of 14 residues.

The table lists this clonotype with many counts. Within a library made for alpha chains, this beta chain is off target, and its count is uninformative. The chain uses TRBV20-1 and TRBJ2-7; D is ambiguous. V shed 0 bases and J shed 3 bases, with 12 bases lying between them. Germline CDR1 DFQATT, CDR2 SNEGSKA (reference sequence). The CDR3 covers 14 residues. The DNA of the CDR3 is TGCAGTGCTAGAGACCTTGCCTCCCACTACGAGCAGTACTTC. It translates to CSARDLASHYEQYF.

For this clonotype: The library was designed around alpha chains, so this beta chain is a stray read whose abundance carries little weight. The rearrangement uses TRBV10-3 and TRBJ2-7; TRBD2 aligns across 8 bases. Germline CDR1 reads ENHRY; CDR2 reads SYGVKD. V was clipped by 10 bases and J by 0 bases; unmatched bases: 5. The CDR3 extends over 13 amino acids. The CDR3 DNA sequence: TGTGCCACCTCCGGGACTAGCTCCTACGAGCAGTACTTC. Amino acid sequence: CATSGTSSYEQYF.

At least ten counts were recorded for this clonotype. This beta chain lies outside the target of a library built for alpha chains; its clone size means little. The genes are TRBV13 and TRBJ2-1, with 7 bases that match TRBD2. Germline assignment: CDR1 PRHDT and CDR2 FYEKMQ (reference sequence). The J segment lost 8 bases and the V segment lost 2 bases, leaving 6 bases of the junction unmatched. The CDR3 is 14 amino acids. CDR3 nucleotides: TGTGCCAGCAGCTTAAAACTAGCGTGGGATGAGCAGTTCTTC. The encoded protein is CASSLKLAWDEQFF.

To note about this clonotype: Being off target in a library aimed at alpha chains, this beta chain has a size of little meaning. The V call is TRBV10-3, the J call TRBJ1-5; weak D call: TRBD1 (5 bases). Trimming left V 3 bases short and J 2 bases short, with 14 bases between. The V gene's germline CDR1 is ENHRY and CDR2 SYGVKD. The CDR3 covers 16 residues. The CDR3 is CAISESQGKGNQPQHF. The CDR3 DNA reads TGTGCCATCAGTGAAAGCCAGGGAAAAGGCAATCAGCCCCAGCATTTT.

This clonotype was observed many times. The library was prepared for alpha chains; this beta chain is a stray read, so its frequency means little. The rearrangement joins TRBV12-3 or TRBV12-4 to TRBJ1-6; unclear D gene. Trimming shortened V by 4 bases and J by 10 bases, and 17 bases separated the two germline ends. This CDR3 is 15 amino acids long. Here the CDR3 DNA reads TGTGCCAGCAGTTCCTCGGGAGGAAAAGGATCACCCCTCCACTTT. Residues: CASSSSGGKGSPLHF.

Many counts were recorded for this clonotype. The library was built for alpha chains, so this beta chain is an off-target read and its size means little. This chain joins TRBV3-1 and TRBJ2-1, with a possible D match to TRBD2 (6 bases). Germline CDR1 and CDR2: LGHDT and YNNKEL (reference sequence). V lost 0 bases, J lost 9 bases, and 12 bases lay in between. The CDR3 totals 14 residues. The CDR3 nucleotides are TGTGCCAGCAGCCAAGATGCTAGCGCAGGTGAGCAGTTCTTC. Its translation is CASSQDASAGEQFF.